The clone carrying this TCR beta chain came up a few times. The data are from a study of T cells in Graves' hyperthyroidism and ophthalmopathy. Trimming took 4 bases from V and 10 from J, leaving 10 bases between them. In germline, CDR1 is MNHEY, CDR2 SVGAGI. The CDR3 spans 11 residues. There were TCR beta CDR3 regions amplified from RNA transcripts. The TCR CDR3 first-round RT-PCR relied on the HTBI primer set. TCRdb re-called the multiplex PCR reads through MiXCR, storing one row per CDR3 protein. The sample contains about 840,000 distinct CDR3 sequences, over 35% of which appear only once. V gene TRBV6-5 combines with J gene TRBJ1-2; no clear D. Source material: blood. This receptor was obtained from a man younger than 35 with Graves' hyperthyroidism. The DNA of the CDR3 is TGTGCCAGCAGTTCCAGCGGGGTCTACACCTTC. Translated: CASSSSGVYTF.